Below, one T cell receptor beta chain is given with its context. Its antigen is not identified. A much larger clone differs from this one at a single base, so this may be a read error. Given the absence of the conserved phenylalanine or tryptophan at the CDR3 end, a read error is likely. The sample is drawn from a study of CD8 T cells in ankylosing spondylitis. Libraries for TCR beta were made by quantitative 5'-RACE with molecular barcodes. One entry per CDR3 protein results from TCRdb running MiXCR on the 5' RACE reads. The sample includes about 460,000 distinct CDR3 sequences, over 4% seen only once; the top ten take around 3.5%. General observations from the study: The disease-linked clones had a CD8+ phenotype and low blood frequencies. Earlier literature documents some of the motif variants in reactive arthritis synovial fluid and blood. It appeared that ankylosing spondylitis blood was characterized by a TCR beta motif of several highly homologous variants.

This CDR3 has 16 residues. The germline V gene encodes CDR1 SGHTA and CDR2 FQGNSA. V lost 5 bases and J lost 1, with 18 bases in between. V gene TRBV7-2 combines with J gene TRBJ2-7; D not resolved. The sample was blood, either unsorted or a sorted T cell fraction (not recorded which). This receptor was obtained from a male donor with ankylosing spondylitis. CDR3: CASSPGPVGLSYEQYL. Here the CDR3 DNA reads TGTGCCAGCAGCCCAGGCCCCGTCGGGCTTTCCTACGAGCAGTACCTC.